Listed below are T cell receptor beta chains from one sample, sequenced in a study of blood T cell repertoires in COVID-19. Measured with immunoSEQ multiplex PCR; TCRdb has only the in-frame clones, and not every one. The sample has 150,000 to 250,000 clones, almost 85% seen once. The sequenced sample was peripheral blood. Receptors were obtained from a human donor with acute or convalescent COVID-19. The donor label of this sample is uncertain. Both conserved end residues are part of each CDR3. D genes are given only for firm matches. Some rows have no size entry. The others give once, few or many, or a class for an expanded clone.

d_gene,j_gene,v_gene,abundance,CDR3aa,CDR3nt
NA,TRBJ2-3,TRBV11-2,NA,CASSFRPQGETDTQYF,TGTGCCAGCAGCTTCCGGCCCCAGGGTGAGACAGATACGCAGTATTTT
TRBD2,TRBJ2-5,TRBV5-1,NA,CASSFAPSGSVQETQYF,TGCGCCAGCAGCTTTGCTCCTAGCGGGAGTGTGCAAGAGACCCAGTACTTC
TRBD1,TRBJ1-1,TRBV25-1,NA,CASSDPRQGDTEAFF,TGTGCCAGCAGTGACCCCCGACAGGGGGACACTGAAGCTTTCTTT
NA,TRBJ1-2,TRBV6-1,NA,CASSYGQSNYGYTF,TGTGCCAGCAGTTATGGACAGTCCAACTATGGCTACACCTTC
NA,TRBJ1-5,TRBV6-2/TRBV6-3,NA,CASSYVGSGNQPQHF,TGTGCCAGCAGTTACGTAGGGAGCGGCAATCAGCCCCAGCATTTT
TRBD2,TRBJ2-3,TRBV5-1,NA,CASSRGTSGTTDTQYF,TGCGCCAGCAGCCGGGGGACTAGCGGAACCACAGATACGCAGTATTTT
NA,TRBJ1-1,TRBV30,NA,CAWTTGGDTEAFF,TGTGCCTGGACCACGGGAGGGGACACTGAAGCTTTCTTT
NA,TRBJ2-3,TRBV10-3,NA,CASHRDNEDTQYF,TGTGCCTCACACCGGGACAATGAAGATACGCAGTATTTT
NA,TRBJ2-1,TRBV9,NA,CASSVAGRGSYNEQFF,TGTGCCAGCAGCGTAGCCGGGAGAGGGTCGTACAATGAGCAGTTCTTC
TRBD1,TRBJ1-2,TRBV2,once,CASTGTGSGYGYTF,TGTGCCAGCACCGGGACAGGGAGTGGCTATGGCTACACCTTC
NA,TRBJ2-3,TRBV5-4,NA,CASSLAGRGPSTDTQYF,TGTGCCAGCAGCTTGGCCGGGCGGGGGCCTAGCACAGATACGCAGTATTTT
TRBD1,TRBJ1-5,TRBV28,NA,CASRATGGQPQHF,TGTGCCAGCAGAGCCACAGGGGGCCAGCCCCAGCATTTT
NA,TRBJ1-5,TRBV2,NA,CASSAQQGGQPQHF,TGTGCCAGCAGTGCACAACAGGGAGGGCAGCCCCAGCATTTT
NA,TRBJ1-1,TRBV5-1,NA,CASSLIWGSNTEAFF,TGCGCCAGCAGCTTAATTTGGGGCTCGAACACTGAAGCTTTCTTT
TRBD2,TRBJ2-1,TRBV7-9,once,CASTIAGVTEQFF,TGTGCCAGCACCATAGCGGGAGTGACTGAGCAGTTCTTC
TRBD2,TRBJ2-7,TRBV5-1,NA,CASSIAGTSTYEQYF,TGCGCCAGCAGCATAGCCGGGACTAGTACTTACGAGCAGTACTTC
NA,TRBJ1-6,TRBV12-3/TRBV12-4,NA,CASSQEGNSPLHF,TGTGCCAGCAGCCAGGAGGGTAATTCACCCCTCCACTTT
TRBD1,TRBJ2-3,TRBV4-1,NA,CASGGTVPTDTQYF,TGCGCCAGCGGTGGGACAGTTCCCACAGATACGCAGTATTTT
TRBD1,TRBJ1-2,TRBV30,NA,CAWSKTGDYGYTF,TGTGCCTGGAGTAAGACAGGGGATTATGGCTACACCTTC
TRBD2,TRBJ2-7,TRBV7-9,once,CASSSGGEQYF,TGTGCCAGCAGCTCCGGGGGGGAGCAGTACTTC
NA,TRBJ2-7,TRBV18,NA,CASSPAVAYEQYF,TGTGCCAGCTCACCGGCGGTTGCCTACGAGCAGTACTTC
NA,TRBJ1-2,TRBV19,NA,CASSIQGSHGYTF,TGTGCCAGTAGTATACAGGGGAGTCATGGCTACACCTTC
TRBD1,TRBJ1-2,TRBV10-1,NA,CASSESGGQKGGYTF,TGCGCCAGCAGTGAGTCGGGGGGACAGAAGGGTGGCTACACCTTC
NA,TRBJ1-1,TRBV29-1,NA,CSVNGQFMNTEAFF,TGCAGCGTGAACGGACAGTTTATGAACACTGAAGCTTTCTTT
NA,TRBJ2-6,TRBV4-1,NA,CASSLDWGQYVSGANVLTF,TGCGCCAGCAGCCTCGATTGGGGGCAATACGTCTCTGGGGCCAACGTCCTGACTTTC
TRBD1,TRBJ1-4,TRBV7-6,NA,CASSLEGQGARGKLFF,TGTGCCAGCAGCTTAGAGGGACAGGGGGCGAGGGGAAAACTGTTTTTT
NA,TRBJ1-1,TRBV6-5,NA,CASSYRGSNTEAFF,TGTGCCAGCAGTTACAGGGGGAGCAACACTGAAGCTTTCTTT
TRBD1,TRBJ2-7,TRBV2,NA,CASSPLGQGGSEQYF,TGTGCCAGCAGCCCCCTAGGACAGGGGGGGAGCGAGCAGTACTTC
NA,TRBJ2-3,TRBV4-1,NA,CASSYSGTDTQYF,TGCGCCAGCAGCTACAGCGGAACAGATACGCAGTATTTT
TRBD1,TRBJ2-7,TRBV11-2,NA,CASSLNRDRGLYEQYF,TGTGCCAGCAGCTTAAACCGGGACAGGGGGCTTTACGAGCAGTACTTC
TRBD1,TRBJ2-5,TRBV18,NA,CASSPRGQGGYQETQYF,TGTGCCAGCTCACCACGGGGACAGGGAGGTTACCAAGAGACCCAGTACTTC
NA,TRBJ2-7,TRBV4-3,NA,CASSQSGPAGRPYEQYF,TGCGCCAGCAGCCAATCCGGCCCAGCGGGCCGCCCCTACGAGCAGTACTTC
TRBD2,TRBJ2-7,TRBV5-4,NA,CASSLAGGSSYEQYF,TGTGCCAGCAGCTTGGCCGGCGGGAGCTCCTACGAGCAGTACTTC
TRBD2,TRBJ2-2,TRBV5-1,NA,CASSLNPSGIAGELFF,TGCGCCAGCAGCTTGAACCCTAGCGGGATAGCCGGGGAGCTGTTTTTT
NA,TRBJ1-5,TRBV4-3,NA,CASSQDAQRGNQPQHF,TGCGCCAGCAGCCAAGATGCCCAACGAGGCAATCAGCCCCAGCATTTT
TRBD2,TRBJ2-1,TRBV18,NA,CASRERTSGRAYNEQFF,TGTGCCAGCAGAGAGCGGACTAGCGGGAGGGCCTACAATGAGCAGTTCTTC
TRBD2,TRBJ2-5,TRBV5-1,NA,CASSPWTSGAGRVETQYF,TGCGCCAGCAGCCCGTGGACTAGCGGGGCTGGTAGGGTAGAGACCCAGTACTTC
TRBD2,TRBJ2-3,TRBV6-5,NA,CASRVQLAGSDTQYF,TGTGCCAGCAGAGTGCAACTAGCGGGATCGGATACGCAGTATTTT